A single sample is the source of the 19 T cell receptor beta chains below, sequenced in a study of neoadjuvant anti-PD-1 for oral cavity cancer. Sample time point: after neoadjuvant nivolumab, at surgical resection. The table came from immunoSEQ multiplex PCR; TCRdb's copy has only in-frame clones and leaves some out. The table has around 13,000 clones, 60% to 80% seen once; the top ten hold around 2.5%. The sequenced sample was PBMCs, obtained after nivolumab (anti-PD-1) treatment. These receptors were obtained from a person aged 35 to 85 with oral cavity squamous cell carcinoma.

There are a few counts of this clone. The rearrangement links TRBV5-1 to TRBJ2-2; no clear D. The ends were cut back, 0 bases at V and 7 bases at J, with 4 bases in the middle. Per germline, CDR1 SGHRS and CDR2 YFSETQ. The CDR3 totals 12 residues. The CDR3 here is CASSLVGGELFF. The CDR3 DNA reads TGCGCCAGCAGCTTGGTGGGCGGGGAGCTGTTTTTT.

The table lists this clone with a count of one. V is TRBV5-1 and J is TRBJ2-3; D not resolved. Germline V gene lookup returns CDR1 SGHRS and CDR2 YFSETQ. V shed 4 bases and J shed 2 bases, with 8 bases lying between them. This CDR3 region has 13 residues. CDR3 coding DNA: TGCGCCAGCAGCCCGGTTACCACAGATACGCAGTATTTT. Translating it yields CASSPVTTDTQYF.

In nucleotides, the CDR3 is TGCGCCAGCAGCTTGTGGCAGGGTGAAAAACTGTTTTTT. Protein sequence: CASSLWQGEKLFF. The V and J genes are TRBV5-1 and TRBJ1-4, with D possibly TRBD1 on 5 matching bases. CDR3 length: 13 residues. CDR1 is SGHRS and CDR2 is YFSETQ in the germline V gene. The V end was cut by 1 base, the J end by 7 bases, with 8 bases between.

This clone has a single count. The CDR3 coding sequence is TGTGCCAGCAGCTTAACCCGGGGCCCCTACAATGAGCAGTTCTTC. Encoded protein: CASSLTRGPYNEQFF. The V and J genes are TRBV7-8 and TRBJ2-1; D is perhaps TRBD1 or TRBD2 (5 bases each). Germline V CDR1 and CDR2: SGHVS, FQNEAQ. CDR3 size: 15 residues. V was clipped by 2 bases and J by 2 bases, with 10 bases between them.

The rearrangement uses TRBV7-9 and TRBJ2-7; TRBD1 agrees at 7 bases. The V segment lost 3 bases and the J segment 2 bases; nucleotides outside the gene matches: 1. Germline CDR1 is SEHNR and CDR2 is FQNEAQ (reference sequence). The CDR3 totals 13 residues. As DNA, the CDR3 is TGTGCCAGCAGCTTTGGGACAGCCTACGAGCAGTACTTC. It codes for CASSFGTAYEQYF.

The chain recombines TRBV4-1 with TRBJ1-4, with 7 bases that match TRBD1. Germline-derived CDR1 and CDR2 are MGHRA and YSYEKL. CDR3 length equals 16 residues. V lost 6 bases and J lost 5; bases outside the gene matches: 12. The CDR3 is CASRPGWTGENEKLFF. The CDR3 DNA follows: TGCGCCAGCAGACCCGGATGGACAGGAGAAAATGAAAAACTGTTTTTT.

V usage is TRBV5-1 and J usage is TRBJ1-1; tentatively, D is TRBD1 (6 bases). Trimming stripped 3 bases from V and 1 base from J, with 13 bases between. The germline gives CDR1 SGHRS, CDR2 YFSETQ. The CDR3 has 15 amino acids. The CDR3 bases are TGCGCCAGCAGCTCCACGCCAGGGGAGAACACTGAAGCTTTCTTT. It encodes CASSSTPGENTEAFF.

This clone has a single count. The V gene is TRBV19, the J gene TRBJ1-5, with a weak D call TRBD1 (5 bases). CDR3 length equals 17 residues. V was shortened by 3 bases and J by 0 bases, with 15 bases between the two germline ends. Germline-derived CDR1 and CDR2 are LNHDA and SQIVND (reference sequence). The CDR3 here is CASSIFGQRFSNQPQHF. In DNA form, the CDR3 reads TGTGCCAGTAGTATCTTCGGACAACGGTTTAGCAATCAGCCCCAGCATTTT.

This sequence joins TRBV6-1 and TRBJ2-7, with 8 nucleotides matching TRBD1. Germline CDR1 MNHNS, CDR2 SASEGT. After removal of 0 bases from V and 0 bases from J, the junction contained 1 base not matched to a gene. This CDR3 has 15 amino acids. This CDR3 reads CASSEATGGSYEQYF. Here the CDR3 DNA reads TGTGCCAGCAGTGAAGCTACAGGGGGCTCCTACGAGCAGTACTTC.

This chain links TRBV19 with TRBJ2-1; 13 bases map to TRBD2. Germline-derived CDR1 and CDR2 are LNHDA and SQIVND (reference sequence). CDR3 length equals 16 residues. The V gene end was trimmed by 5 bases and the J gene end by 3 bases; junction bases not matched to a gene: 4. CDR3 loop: CASSRTSGSIYNEQFF. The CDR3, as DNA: TGTGCCAGTAGTCGGACTAGCGGGAGTATCTACAATGAGCAGTTCTTC.

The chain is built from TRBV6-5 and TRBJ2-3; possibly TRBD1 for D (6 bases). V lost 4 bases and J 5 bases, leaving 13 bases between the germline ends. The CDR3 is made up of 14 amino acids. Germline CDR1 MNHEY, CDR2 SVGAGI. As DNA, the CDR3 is TGTGCCAGCAGTTTTGACAGGCTGGGAGATACGCAGTATTTT. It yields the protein CASSFDRLGDTQYF.

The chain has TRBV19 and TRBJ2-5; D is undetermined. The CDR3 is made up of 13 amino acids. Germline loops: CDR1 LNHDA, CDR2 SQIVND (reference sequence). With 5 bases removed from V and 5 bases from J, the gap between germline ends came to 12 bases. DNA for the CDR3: TGTGCCAGTAGTCCTCCGAATCAGGAGACCCAGTACTTC. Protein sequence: CASSPPNQETQYF.

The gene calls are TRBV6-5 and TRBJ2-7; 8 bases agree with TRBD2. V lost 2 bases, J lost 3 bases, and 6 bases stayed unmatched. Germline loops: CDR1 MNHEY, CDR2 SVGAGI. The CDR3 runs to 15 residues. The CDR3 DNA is TGTGCCAGCAGTTACCCGGGACTAGGTTTCTACGAGCAGTACTTC. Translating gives CASSYPGLGFYEQYF.

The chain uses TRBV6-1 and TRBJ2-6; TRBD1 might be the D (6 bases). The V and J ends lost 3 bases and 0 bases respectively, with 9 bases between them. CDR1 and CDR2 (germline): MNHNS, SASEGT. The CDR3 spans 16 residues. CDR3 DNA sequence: TGTGCCAGCAGTGAGGGACATTTCTCTGGGGCCAACGTCCTGACTTTC. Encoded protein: CASSEGHFSGANVLTF.

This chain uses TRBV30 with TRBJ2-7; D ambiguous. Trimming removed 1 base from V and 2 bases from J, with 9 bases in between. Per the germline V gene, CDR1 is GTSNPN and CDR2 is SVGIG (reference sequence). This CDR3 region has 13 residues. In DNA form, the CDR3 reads TGTGCCTGGAGTGAATTTCTACCCTACGAGCAGTACTTC. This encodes CAWSEFLPYEQYF.

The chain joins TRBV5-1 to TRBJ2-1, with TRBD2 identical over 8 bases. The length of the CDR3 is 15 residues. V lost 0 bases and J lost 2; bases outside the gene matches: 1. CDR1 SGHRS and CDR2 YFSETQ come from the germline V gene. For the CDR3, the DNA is TGCGCCAGCAGCTTGGACGGGGGGGCCTACAATGAGCAGTTCTTC. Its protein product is CASSLDGGAYNEQFF.

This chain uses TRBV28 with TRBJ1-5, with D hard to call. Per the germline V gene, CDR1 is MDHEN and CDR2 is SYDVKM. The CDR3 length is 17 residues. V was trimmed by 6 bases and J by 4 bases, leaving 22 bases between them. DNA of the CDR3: TGTGCCAGCAGGATTGCCGGAACGAGGGCACGGAATCAGCCCCAGCATTTT. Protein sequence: CASRIAGTRARNQPQHF.

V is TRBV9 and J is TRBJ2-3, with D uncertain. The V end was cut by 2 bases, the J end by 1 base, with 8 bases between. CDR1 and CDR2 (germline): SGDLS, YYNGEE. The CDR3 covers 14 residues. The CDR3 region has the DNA TGTGCCAGCAGCGTCGAAAAGGGCACAGATACGCAGTATTTT. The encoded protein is CASSVEKGTDTQYF.

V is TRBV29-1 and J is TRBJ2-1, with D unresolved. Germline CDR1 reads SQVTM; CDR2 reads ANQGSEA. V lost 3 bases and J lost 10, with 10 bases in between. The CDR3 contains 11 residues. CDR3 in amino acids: CSVEEFREQFF. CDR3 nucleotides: TGCAGCGTTGAGGAATTCCGGGAGCAGTTCTTC.